This TCR beta chain was profiled in a study of CD8 T cells in Susac syndrome. Germline V CDR1 and CDR2: DFQATT, SNEGSKA (reference sequence). The CDR3 length is 16 residues. Germline trimming cut 0 bases from V and 5 bases from J; bases unmatched to any gene: 13. Roughly 0.45 to 1 ug RNA was reverse transcribed with random hexamers. It was immunoSEQ multiplex PCR that amplified TCR beta CDR3 across 54 Vbeta and 13 Jbeta. TCRdb re-called the immunoSEQ multiplex PCR reads with MiXCR, one entry per CDR3 protein. Here the sample spans approximately 210,000 distinct CDR3 sequences, around 95% being singletons. Stable or active relapsing-remitting multiple sclerosis, untreated and meeting revised McDonald criteria, defined the controls. Negative magnetic isolation gave CD8+ and CD4+ cells; FACS enriched CD8+ TEMRA.

The chain couples TRBV20-1 to TRBJ2-7; 7 positions match TRBD2. Sequencing was done on a sample of CD4+ T cells from PBMCs. The sequence was collected from a human donor with multiple sclerosis. CDR3 DNA sequence: TGCAGTGCTAGAGATGGGCGTCTTGCGGGAGCTAACGAGCAGTACTTC. This gives the protein CSARDGRLAGANEQYF.